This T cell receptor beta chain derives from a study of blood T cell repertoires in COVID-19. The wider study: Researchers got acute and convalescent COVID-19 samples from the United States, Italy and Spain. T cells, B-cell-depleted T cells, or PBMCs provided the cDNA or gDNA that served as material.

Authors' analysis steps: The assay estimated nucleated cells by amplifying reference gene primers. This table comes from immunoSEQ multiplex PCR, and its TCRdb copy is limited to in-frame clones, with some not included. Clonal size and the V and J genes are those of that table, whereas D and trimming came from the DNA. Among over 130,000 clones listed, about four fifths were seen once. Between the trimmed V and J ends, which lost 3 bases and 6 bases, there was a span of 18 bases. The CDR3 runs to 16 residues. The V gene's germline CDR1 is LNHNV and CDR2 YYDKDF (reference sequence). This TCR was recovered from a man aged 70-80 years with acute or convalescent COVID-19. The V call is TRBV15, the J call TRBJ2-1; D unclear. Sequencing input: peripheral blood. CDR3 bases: TGTGCCACCAGCAGTGGTTGGAGAGGATTCATCAATGAGCAGTTCTTC. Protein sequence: CATSSGWRGFINEQFF.